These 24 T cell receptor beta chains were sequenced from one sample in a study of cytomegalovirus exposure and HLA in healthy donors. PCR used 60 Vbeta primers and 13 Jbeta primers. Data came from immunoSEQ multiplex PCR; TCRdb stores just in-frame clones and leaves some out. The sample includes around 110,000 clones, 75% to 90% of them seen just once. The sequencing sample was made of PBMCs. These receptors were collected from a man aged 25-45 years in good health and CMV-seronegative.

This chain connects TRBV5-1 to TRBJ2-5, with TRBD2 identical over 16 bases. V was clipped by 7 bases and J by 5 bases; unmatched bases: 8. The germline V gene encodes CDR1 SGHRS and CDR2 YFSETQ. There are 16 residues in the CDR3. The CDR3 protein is CASAGTSGGAKETQYF. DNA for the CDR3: TGCGCCAGCGCTGGGACTAGCGGGGGGGCCAAGGAGACCCAGTACTTC.

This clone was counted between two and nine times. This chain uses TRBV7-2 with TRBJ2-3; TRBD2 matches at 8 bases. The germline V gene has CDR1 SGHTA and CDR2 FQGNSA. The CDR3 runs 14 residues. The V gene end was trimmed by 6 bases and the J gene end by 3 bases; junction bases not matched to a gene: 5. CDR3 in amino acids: CASRRAGDTDTQYF. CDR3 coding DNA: TGTGCCAGCAGGCGAGCGGGGGATACAGATACGCAGTATTTT.

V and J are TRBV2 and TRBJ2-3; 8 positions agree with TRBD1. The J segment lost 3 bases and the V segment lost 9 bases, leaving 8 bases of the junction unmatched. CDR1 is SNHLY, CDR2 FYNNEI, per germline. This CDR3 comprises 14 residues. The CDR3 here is CARDPGGATDTQYF. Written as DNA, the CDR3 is TGTGCCAGAGATCCAGGGGGCGCTACAGATACGCAGTATTTT. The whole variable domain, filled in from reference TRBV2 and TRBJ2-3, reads EPEVTQTPSHQVTQMGQEVILRCVPISNHLYFYWYRQILGQKVEFLVSFYNNEISEKSEIFDDQFSVERPDGSNFTLKIRSTKLEDSAMYFCARDPGGATDTQYFGPGTRLTVL.

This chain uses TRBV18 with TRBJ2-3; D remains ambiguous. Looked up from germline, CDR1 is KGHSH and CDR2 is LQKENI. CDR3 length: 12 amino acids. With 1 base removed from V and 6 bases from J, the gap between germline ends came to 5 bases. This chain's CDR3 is CASSPQRDTQYF. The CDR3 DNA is TGTGCCAGCTCACCACAGAGGGATACGCAGTATTTT.

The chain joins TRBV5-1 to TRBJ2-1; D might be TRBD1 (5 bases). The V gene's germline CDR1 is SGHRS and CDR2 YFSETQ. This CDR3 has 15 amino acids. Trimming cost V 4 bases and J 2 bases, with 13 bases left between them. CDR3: CASSQIQGTYNEQFF. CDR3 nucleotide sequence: TGCGCCAGCAGCCAAATTCAGGGTACCTACAATGAGCAGTTCTTC.

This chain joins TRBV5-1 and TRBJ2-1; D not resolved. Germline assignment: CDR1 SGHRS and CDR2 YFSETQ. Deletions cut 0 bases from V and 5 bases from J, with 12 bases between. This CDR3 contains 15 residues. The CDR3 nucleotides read TGCGCCAGCAGCTTGGCCGGTTACAGTCACAATGAGCAGTTCTTC. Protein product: CASSLAGYSHNEQFF. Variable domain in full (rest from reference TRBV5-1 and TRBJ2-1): KAGVTQTPRYLIKTRGQQVTLSCSPISGHRSVSWYQQTPGQGLQFLFEYFSETQRNKGNFPGRFSGRQFSNSRSEMNVSTLELGDSALYLCASSLAGYSHNEQFFGPGTRLTVL.

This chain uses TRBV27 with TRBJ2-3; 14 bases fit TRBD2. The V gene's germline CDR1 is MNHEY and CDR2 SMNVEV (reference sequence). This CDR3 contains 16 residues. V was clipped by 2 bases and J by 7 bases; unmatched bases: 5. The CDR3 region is CASSLRTSGGTNTQYF. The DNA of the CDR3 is TGTGCCAGCAGTTTAAGGACTAGCGGGGGGACGAATACGCAGTATTTT.

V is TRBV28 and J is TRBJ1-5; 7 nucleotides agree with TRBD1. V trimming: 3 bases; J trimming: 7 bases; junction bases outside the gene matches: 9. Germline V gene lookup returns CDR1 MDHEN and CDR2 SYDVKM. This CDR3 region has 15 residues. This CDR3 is CASSFRGARRQPQHF. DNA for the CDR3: TGTGCCAGCAGTTTCAGGGGGGCGAGGCGGCAGCCCCAGCATTTT.

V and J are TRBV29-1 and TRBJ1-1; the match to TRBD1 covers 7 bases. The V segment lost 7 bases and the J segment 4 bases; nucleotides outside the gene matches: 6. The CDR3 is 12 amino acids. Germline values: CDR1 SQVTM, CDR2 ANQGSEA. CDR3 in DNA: TGCAGCGGATTGGGACAGTTCACTGAAGCTTTCTTT. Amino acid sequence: CSGLGQFTEAFF.

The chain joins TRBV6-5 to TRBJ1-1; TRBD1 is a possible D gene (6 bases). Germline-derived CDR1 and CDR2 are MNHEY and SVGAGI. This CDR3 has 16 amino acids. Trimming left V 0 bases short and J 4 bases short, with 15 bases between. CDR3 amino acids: CASSYSRGARGTEAFF. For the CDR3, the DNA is TGTGCCAGCAGTTACTCACGGGGGGCGCGAGGCACTGAAGCTTTCTTT.

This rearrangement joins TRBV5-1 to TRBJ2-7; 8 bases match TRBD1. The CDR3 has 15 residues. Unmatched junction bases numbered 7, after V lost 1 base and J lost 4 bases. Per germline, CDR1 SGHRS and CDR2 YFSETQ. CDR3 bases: TGCGCCAGCAGCTTGAGGGCAGGGGGCTTGTACGAGCAGTACTTC. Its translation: CASSLRAGGLYEQYF.

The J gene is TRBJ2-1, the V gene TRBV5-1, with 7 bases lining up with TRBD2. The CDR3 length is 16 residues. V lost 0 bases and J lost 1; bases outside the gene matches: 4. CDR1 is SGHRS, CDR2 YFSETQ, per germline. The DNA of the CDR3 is TGCGCCAGCAGCTTGGACGGCGGGGGATCCTACAATGAGCAGTTCTTC. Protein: CASSLDGGGSYNEQFF. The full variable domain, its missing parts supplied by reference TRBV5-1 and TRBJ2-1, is KAGVTQTPRYLIKTRGQQVTLSCSPISGHRSVSWYQQTPGQGLQFLFEYFSETQRNKGNFPGRFSGRQFSNSRSEMNVSTLELGDSALYLCASSLDGGGSYNEQFFGPGTRLTVL.

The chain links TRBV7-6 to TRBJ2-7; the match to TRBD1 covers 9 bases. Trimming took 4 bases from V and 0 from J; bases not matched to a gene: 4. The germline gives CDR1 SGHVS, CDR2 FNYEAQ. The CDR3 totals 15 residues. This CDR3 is CASSSGTGSSYEQYF. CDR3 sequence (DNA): TGTGCCAGCAGCTCCGGGACAGGGAGCTCCTACGAGCAGTACTTC.

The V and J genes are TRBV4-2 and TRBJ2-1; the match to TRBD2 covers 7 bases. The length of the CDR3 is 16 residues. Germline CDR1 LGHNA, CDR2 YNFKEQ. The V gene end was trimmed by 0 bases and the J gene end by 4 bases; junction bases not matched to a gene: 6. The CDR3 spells CASSQDAGVKYNEQFF. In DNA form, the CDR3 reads TGTGCCAGCAGCCAAGATGCGGGGGTCAAATACAATGAGCAGTTCTTC.

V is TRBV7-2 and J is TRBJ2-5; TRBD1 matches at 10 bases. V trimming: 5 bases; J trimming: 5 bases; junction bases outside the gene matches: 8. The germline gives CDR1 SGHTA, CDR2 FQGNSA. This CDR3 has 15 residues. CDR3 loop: CASSNPGQGRETQYF. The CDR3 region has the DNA TGTGCCAGCAGCAACCCGGGACAGGGGCGGGAGACCCAGTACTTC.

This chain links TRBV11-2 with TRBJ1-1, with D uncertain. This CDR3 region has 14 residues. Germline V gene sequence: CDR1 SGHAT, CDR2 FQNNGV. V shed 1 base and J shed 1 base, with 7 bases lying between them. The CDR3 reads CASSLGGRNTEAFF. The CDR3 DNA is TGTGCCAGCAGCTTAGGCGGGAGGAACACTGAAGCTTTCTTT. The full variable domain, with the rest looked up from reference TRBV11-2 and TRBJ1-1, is EAGVAQSPRYKIIEKRQSVAFWCNPISGHATLYWYQQILGQGPKLLIQFQNNGVVDDSQLPKDRFSAERLKGVDSTLKIQPAKLEDSAVYLCASSLGGRNTEAFFGQGTRLTVV.

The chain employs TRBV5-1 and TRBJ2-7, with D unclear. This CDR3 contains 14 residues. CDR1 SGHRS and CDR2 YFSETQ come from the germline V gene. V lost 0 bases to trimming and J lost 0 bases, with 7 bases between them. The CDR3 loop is CASSLGTASYEQYF. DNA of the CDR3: TGCGCCAGCAGCTTGGGTACTGCCTCCTACGAGCAGTACTTC.

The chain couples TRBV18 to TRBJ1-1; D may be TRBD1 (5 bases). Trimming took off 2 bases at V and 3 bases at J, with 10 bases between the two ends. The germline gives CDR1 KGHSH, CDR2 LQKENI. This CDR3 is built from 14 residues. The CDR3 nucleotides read TGTGCCAGCTCACCAATCGACAGCGACACTGAAGCTTTCTTT. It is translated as CASSPIDSDTEAFF.

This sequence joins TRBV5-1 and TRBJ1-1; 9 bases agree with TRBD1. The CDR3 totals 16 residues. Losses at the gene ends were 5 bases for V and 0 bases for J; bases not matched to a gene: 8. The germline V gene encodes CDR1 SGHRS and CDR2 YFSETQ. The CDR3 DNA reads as TGCGCCAGCAGACCACAGGGGGCTAGTATGAACACTGAAGCTTTCTTT. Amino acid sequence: CASRPQGASMNTEAFF.

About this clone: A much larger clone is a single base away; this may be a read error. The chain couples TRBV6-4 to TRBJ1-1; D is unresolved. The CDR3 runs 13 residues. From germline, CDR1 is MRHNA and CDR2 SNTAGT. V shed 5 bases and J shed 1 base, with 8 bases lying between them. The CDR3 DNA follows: TGTGCCAGCAGTCAGGAGGCGAACACTGAAGCTTTCTTT. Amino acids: CASSQEANTEAFF.

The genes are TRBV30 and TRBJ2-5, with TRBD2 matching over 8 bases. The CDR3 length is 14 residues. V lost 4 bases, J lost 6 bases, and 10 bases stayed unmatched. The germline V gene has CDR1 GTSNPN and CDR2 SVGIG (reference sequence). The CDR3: CAWKLGTSLQTQYF. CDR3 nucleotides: TGTGCCTGGAAACTCGGGACTAGTTTGCAGACCCAGTACTTC.

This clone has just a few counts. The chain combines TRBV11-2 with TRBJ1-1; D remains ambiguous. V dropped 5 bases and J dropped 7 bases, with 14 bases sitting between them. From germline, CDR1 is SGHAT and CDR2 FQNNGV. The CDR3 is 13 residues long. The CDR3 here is CASSITERNEAFF. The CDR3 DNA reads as TGTGCCAGCAGCATAACTGAAAGAAATGAAGCTTTCTTT.

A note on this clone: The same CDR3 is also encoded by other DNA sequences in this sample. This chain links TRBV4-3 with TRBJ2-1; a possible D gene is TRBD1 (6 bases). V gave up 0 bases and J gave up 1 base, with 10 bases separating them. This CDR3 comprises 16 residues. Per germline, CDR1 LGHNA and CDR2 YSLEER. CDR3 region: CASSQEGGGSYNEQFF. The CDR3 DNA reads TGCGCCAGCAGCCAAGAAGGGGGTGGGTCCTACAATGAGCAGTTCTTC.

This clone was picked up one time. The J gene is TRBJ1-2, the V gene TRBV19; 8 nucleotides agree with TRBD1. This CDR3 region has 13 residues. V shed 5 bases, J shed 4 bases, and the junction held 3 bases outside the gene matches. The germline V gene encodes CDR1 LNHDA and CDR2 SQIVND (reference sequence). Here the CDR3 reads CASSLGTGYGYTF. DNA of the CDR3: TGTGCCAGTAGTCTCGGGACAGGCTATGGCTACACCTTC.